The TCR beta chain described here comes from a study of blood T cell repertoires in COVID-19. Study-wide background: Acute-phase and convalescent COVID-19 samples originated in the United States, Italy and Spain.

Trimming shortened V by 11 bases and J by 1 base, and 9 bases separated the two germline ends. The CDR3 is 13 residues long. Germline CDR1 reads SGHTA; CDR2 reads FQGTGA. Authors' data handling: Nucleated cell number was recorded as an estimate derived from reference gene primer amplification. Some clones are missing from TCRdb's copy, which holds only in-frame ones; the method was immunoSEQ multiplex PCR. V, J and clone size are those of that table, while D and trimming were read from the DNA. The data show about 170,000 clones, with over 75% seen just once and approximately 7% held by the top ten. Seattle participants joined during active infection and were tracked over time.

Sequencing was done on a sample of peripheral blood. The TCR originated in a man older than 75 with COVID-19, enrolled during active disease. This rearrangement joins TRBV7-3 to TRBJ2-6; the D gene is possibly TRBD2 (5 bases). CDR3 in DNA: TGTGCCTCCGGGATTTCTGGGGCCAACGTCCTGACTTTC. Amino acid sequence: CASGISGANVLTF. The full variable domain, completed using reference TRBV7-3 and TRBJ2-6, is GAGVSQTPSNKVTEKGKYVELRCDPISGHTALYWYRQSLGQGPEFLIYFQGTGAADDSGLPNDRFFAVRPEGSVSTLKIQRTERGDSAVYLCASGISGANVLTFGAGSRLTVL.